The clone carrying this TCR beta chain was seen more than once but under ten times. Trimming removed 0 bases at V and 8 bases at J, with 8 bases between. This CDR3 region has 14 residues. Germline loops: CDR1 SEHNR, CDR2 FQNEAQ (reference sequence). This record comes from a study of OX40 agonist ivuxolimab in advanced cancers. Some clones are missing from TCRdb's copy, which holds only in-frame ones; the method was immunoSEQ multiplex PCR. Here the sample spans more than 40,000 clones, 80% to 90% being singletons. Source: CD4+ or CD8+ T cells sorted from blood, taken in a trial of the OX40 agonist ivuxolimab. This sequence joins TRBV7-9 and TRBJ1-6, with TRBD1 as a possible D gene (5 bases). This receptor was taken from an adult with an advanced solid tumor such as melanoma, head and neck, liver or kidney cancer. This chain's CDR3 is CASSLAGDYSPLHF. Written as DNA, the CDR3 is TGTGCCAGCAGCTTAGCAGGGGATTATTCACCCCTCCACTTT.